This TCR beta chain originates from a study of response to subunit inactivated influenza vaccine. Overall study results and limits: The authors put forward the suggestion that each seasonal influenza vaccination may bring in only a limited number of new T cells.

On this clonotype itself: The antigen is not known.

Deletions cut 1 base from V and 8 bases from J, with 19 bases between. CDR1 is SGHDT, CDR2 YYEEEE, per germline. The CDR3 contains 16 residues. Using its own MiXCR run on the RT-PCR reads, TCRdb lists one record per CDR3 protein. The sample lists about 780,000 distinct CDR3 sequences, roughly 18% seen once, with about a tenth in the top ten. The chain employs TRBV5-6 and TRBJ2-4; perhaps D is TRBD1 or TRBD2 (5 bases each). This material consisted of PBMCs from blood, taken around 5 days after vaccination. The origin of this receptor is a man aged 50 to 59 who received an inactivated influenza vaccine. This CDR3 is CASSLSPGAPLDIQYF. As DNA, the CDR3 is TGTGCCAGCAGCTTGAGCCCCGGGGCACCCCTCGACATTCAGTACTTC.